The following is a T cell receptor beta chain sequence with its context. Trimming at V came to 5 bases and at J to 7 bases, leaving 13 bases not matched to a gene. CDR3 length: 15 residues. Germline V lookup: CDR1 SGHTA, CDR2 FQGNSA. Sequenced by immunoSEQ multiplex PCR; TCRdb stores in-frame clones only, minus some. The sample has some 150,000 clones, roughly 87% seen once; the top ten hold roughly 13%. Time point here: blood 2 weeks post-SBRT. Treatment defined: 15 Gy SBRT to primary tumor, nephrectomy 4 weeks later. Blood was sampled at baseline, 2 weeks and 4 weeks after SBRT. The data stem from a study of radiation and T cells in renal cell carcinoma. Across the study: Nephrectomy followed 15 Gy stereotactic body radiation by 4 weeks.

The sequence derives from a woman aged 45 to 65 with renal cell carcinoma. The source was blood, collected from a patient whose treatment included radiotherapy and nephrectomy. The V call is TRBV7-2, the J call TRBJ1-1; 7 bases align to TRBD1. The CDR3 sequence: CASSPTGSRHFEAFF. The CDR3, as DNA: TGTGCCAGCAGCCCGACAGGGTCCCGGCACTTTGAAGCTTTCTTT. Using reference TRBV7-2 and TRBJ1-1 for the parts outside the CDR3, the full variable domain is GAGVSQSPSNKVTEKGKDVELRCDPISGHTALYWYRQSLGQGLEFLIYFQGNSAPDKSGLPSDRFSAERTGGSVSTLTIQRTQQEDSAVYLCASSPTGSRHFEAFFGQGTRLTVV.